This T cell receptor beta chain was found in a study of shared clonotypes between healthy human individuals. Looking at the study overall: Used for every donor were three CD4 naive, three CD4 memory, two CD8 naive and one CD8 memory plate. Study results and caveats: Relative to memory subsets, naive subsets generally showed larger estimated richness. Sampling involved blood alone; tissue repertoires likely differ. Investigators expected sequencing depth to affect clonotype sharing among donors.

Assay: immunoSEQ multiplex PCR; the TCRdb copy retains only in-frame clones and omits some. In the table there are over a million clones, 96% of which are singletons. As for this clone: Its specificity is not known.

The germline V gene has CDR1 SGHTA and CDR2 FQGNSA. This CDR3 has 15 amino acids. V was trimmed by 5 bases and J by 2 bases, leaving 16 bases between them. Input material: naive CD4+ T cells sorted from blood. Subset meaning: CD45RA+ positively selected. The gene calls are TRBV7-2 and TRBJ2-7; TRBD1 is a possible D gene (6 bases). The sequence derives from a man aged 30 to 39 in good health. This chain's CDR3 is CASSPRERTAYEQYF. For the CDR3, the DNA is TGTGCCAGCAGCCCCAGGGAGAGGACAGCCTACGAGCAGTACTTC.